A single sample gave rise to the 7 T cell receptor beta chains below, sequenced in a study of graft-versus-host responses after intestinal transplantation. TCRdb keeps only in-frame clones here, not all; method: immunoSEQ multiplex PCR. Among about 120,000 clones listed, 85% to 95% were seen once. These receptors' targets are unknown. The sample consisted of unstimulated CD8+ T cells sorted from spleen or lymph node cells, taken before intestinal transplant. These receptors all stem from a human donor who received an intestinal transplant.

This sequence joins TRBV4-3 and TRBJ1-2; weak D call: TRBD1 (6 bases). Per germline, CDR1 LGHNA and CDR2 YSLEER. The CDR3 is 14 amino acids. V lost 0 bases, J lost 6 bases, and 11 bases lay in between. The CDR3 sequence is CASSQEGGGDGYTF. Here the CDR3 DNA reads TGCGCCAGCAGCCAAGAAGGAGGGGGGGATGGCTACACCTTC.

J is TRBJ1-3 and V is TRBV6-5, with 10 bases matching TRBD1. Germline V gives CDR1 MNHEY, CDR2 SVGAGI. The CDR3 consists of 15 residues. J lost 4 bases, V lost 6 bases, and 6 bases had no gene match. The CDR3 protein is CASRRDRGLGNTIYF. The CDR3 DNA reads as TGTGCCAGCAGACGCGACAGGGGGCTAGGAAACACCATATATTTT.

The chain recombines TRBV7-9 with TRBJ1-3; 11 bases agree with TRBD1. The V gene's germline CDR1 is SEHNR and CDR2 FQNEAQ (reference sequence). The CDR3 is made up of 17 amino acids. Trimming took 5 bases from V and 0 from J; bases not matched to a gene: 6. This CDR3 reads CASSPGTGGYSGNTIYF. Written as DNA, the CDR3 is TGTGCCAGCAGCCCCGGGACAGGGGGGTACTCTGGAAACACCATATATTTT.

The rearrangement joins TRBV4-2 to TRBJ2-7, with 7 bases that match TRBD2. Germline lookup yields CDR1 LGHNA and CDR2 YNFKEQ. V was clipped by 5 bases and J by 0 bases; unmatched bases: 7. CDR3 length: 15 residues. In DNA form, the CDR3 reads TGTGCCAGCAGCGCGGGGGAGTCCACCTCCTACGAGCAGTACTTC. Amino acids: CASSAGESTSYEQYF.

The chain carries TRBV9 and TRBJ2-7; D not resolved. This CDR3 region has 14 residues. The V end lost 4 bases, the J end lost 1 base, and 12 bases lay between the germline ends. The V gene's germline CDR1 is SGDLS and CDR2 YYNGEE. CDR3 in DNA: TGTGCCAGCAGCCCAGGTGCCGGGTCCTACGAGCAGTACTTC. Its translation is CASSPGAGSYEQYF.

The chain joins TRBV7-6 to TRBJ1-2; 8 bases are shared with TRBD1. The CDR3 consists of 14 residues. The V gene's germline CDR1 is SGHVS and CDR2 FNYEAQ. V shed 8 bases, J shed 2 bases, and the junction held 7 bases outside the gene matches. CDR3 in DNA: TGTGCCAGCGGTGGACAGGGAGGAAACTATGGCTACACCTTC. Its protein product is CASGGQGGNYGYTF.

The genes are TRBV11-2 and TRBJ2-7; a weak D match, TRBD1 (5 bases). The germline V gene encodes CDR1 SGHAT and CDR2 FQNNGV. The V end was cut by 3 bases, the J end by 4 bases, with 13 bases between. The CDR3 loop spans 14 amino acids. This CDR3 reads CASSFTAGNYEQYF. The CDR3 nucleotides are TGTGCCAGCAGCTTCACTGCAGGGAATTACGAGCAGTACTTC.